What follows are 2 T cell receptor beta chains derived from one specimen sequenced in a study of T cells in Graves' hyperthyroidism and ophthalmopathy. TCR beta CDR3 regions were amplified from RNA. First-round RT-PCR with HTBI primers amplified the TCR CDR3 region. One entry per CDR3 protein results from TCRdb running MiXCR on the multiplex PCR reads. This sample has about 520,000 distinct CDR3 sequences, with around 22% found just once. The sequencing sample was made of blood. The receptors come from a woman aged 25 to 45 with Graves' ophthalmopathy.

This clonotype was observed at least ten times. The chain combines TRBV19 with TRBJ1-1; possible D gene TRBD1, 5 bases. The CDR3 loop spans 13 amino acids. The V end was cut by 7 bases, the J end by 2 bases, with 11 bases between. Germline V lookup: CDR1 LNHDA, CDR2 SQIVND (reference sequence). CDR3 nucleotide sequence: TGTGCCAGTAAGATCAGGGAAAACACTGAAGCTTTCTTT. This codes for CASKIRENTEAFF.

The chain combines TRBV20-1 with TRBJ2-7; 9 nucleotides match TRBD1. The germline V gene has CDR1 DFQATT and CDR2 SNEGSKA (reference sequence). The CDR3 is 15 amino acids. With 0 bases clipped from V and 1 base from J, the junction kept 4 bases outside the gene matches. In nucleotides, the CDR3 is TGCAGTGCTAGAGACCGGGACAGGGTATCCTACGAGCAGTACTTC. Translation gives CSARDRDRVSYEQYF.